The 29 T cell receptor beta chains listed next were all sequenced from one sample in a study of CD8+ T cells in alopecia areata. The treatment is: oral pan-JAK inhibitor, 5-10 mg twice daily. cDNA reverse transcribed from extracted RNA served as the sequencing template. Sequencing was performed with immunoSEQ multiplex PCR; in TCRdb, only in-frame clones are kept and a portion is missing. This table holds a few hundred thousand clones, under 40% found once. This specimen was CD4+ T cells sorted from blood, taken between weeks 30 and 35, from a patient treated with tofacitinib. The origin of the receptors is a human donor with alopecia areata.

This CDR3 is CSVSAVKYAGAEAFF. Here the CDR3 DNA reads TGCAGCGTTTCCGCGGTGAAATATGCGGGAGCTGAAGCTTTCTTT. J is TRBJ1-1 and V is TRBV29-1; D gene ambiguous. Germline CDR1 is SQVTM and CDR2 is ANQGSEA. This CDR3 has 15 residues. V lost 5 bases and J 6 bases, leaving 22 bases between the germline ends.

The gene calls are TRBV5-1 and TRBJ2-7, with D perhaps TRBD2 (6 bases). The V end lost 0 bases, the J end lost 2 bases, and 12 bases lay between the germline ends. The CDR3 extends over 15 amino acids. Germline assignment: CDR1 SGHRS and CDR2 YFSETQ. The CDR3 protein is CASSLVGGTTYEQYF. The CDR3 coding sequence is TGCGCCAGCAGCTTGGTGGGGGGAACGACCTACGAGCAGTACTTC.

A few counts support this clone. The V gene is TRBV6-1, the J gene TRBJ1-4, with D tentatively TRBD1 (5 bases). V lost 5 bases to trimming and J lost 0 bases, with 7 bases between them. Germline V gene data show CDR1 as MNHNS and CDR2 as SASEGT. The CDR3 length is 14 residues. CDR3 sequence reads: CASSWTSTNEKLFF. The CDR3 DNA reads TGTGCCAGCAGTTGGACATCAACTAATGAAAAACTGTTTTTT.

This rearrangement joins TRBV2 to TRBJ2-1; TRBD2 matches at 13 bases. This CDR3 is built from 15 residues. With 6 bases clipped from V and 7 bases from J, the junction kept 6 bases outside the gene matches. CDR1 and CDR2 from the germline V gene are SNHLY and FYNNEI. The CDR3 sequence is CASRTGTSGINEQFF. The CDR3 DNA follows: TGTGCCAGCAGAACCGGGACTAGCGGGATTAATGAGCAGTTCTTC.

This clone was observed a few times. The genes are TRBV7-2 and TRBJ1-6, with D maybe TRBD1 (6 bases). CDR1 SGHTA and CDR2 FQGNSA come from the germline V gene. The CDR3 runs 15 residues. Trimming removed 1 base at V and 6 bases at J, with 10 bases between. As DNA, the CDR3 is TGTGCCAGCAGCTTAGGCATCAGGGGTAATTCACCCCTCCACTTT. Its protein is CASSLGIRGNSPLHF.

This clone was counted at least ten times. V and J are TRBV2 and TRBJ1-5, with D maybe TRBD1 (6 bases). Germline CDR1 SNHLY, CDR2 FYNNEI. V lost 4 bases to trimming and J lost 7 bases, with 14 bases between them. The CDR3 runs to 14 residues. The CDR3 sequence is CASSGQVKVQPQHF. CDR3 in DNA: TGTGCCAGCAGTGGACAGGTCAAGGTCCAGCCCCAGCATTTT.

The chain recombines TRBV30 with TRBJ2-7, with TRBD2 matching 7 bases. CDR3 length equals 13 residues. In germline, CDR1 is GTSNPN, CDR2 SVGIG (reference sequence). Trimming at V came to 4 bases and at J to 6 bases, leaving 9 bases not matched to a gene. In nucleotides, the CDR3 is TGTGCCTGGAACCAGGCGGGAGAAGGCGAGCAGTACTTC. Translating gives CAWNQAGEGEQYF. Combining the CDR3 with reference TRBV30 and TRBJ2-7 gives the whole variable domain SQTIHQWPATLVQPVGSPLSLECTVEGTSNPNLYWYRQAAGRGLQLLFYSVGIGQISSEVPQNLSASRPQDRQFILSSKKLLLSDSGFYLCAWNQAGEGEQYFGPGTRLTVT.

This clone was observed a handful of times. Other DNA sequences of this sample code for an identical CDR3. V usage is TRBV7-9 and J usage is TRBJ2-7, with D hard to call. Trimming left V 6 bases short and J 4 bases short, with 7 bases between. CDR3 length equals 11 residues. Germline CDR1 SEHNR, CDR2 FQNEAQ (reference sequence). The CDR3 coding sequence is TGTGCCAGCAGTTTGTCATACGAGCAGTACTTC. This sequence encodes CASSLSYEQYF.

CDR3 sequence reads: CASSYGYQAEAFF. The CDR3 DNA sequence: TGTGCCAGCAGTTACGGGTATCAGGCTGAAGCTTTCTTT. The chain recombines TRBV6-5 with TRBJ1-1; unclear D gene. With 2 bases removed from V and 6 bases from J, the gap between germline ends came to 10 bases. Germline CDR1 MNHEY, CDR2 SVGAGI. This CDR3 comprises 13 residues.

The V and J genes are TRBV30 and TRBJ2-2, with D hard to call. The CDR3 loop spans 13 amino acids. Looked up from germline, CDR1 is GTSNPN and CDR2 is SVGIG (reference sequence). V shed 2 bases and J shed 4 bases, with 8 bases lying between them. The CDR3 nucleotides read TGTGCCTGGAGTTCTGTCGGCACCGGGGAGCTGTTTTTT. This translates into CAWSSVGTGELFF.

CDR3 DNA sequence: TGTGCCAGCAGCTCTAGTGGAGTTACAGGCGAGCAGTACTTC. Translating it yields CASSSSGVTGEQYF. The V gene is TRBV7-6, the J gene TRBJ2-7; a weak D match, TRBD1 (5 bases). CDR3 length: 14 residues. The V gene's germline CDR1 is SGHVS and CDR2 FNYEAQ. V was cut by 4 bases and J by 6 bases, with 16 bases left in between.

The chain combines TRBV5-1 with TRBJ2-6; TRBD1 aligns across 12 bases. The trim removed 5 bases at V and 2 bases at J, leaving 8 bases unmatched. Germline CDR1 and CDR2: SGHRS and YFSETQ. The CDR3 extends over 18 amino acids. For the CDR3, the DNA is TGCGCCAGCAGTCCCGGGACAGGGGGCGCGGCTGGGGCCAACGTCCTGACTTTC. Amino acid sequence: CASSPGTGGAAGANVLTF.

This clone came up a few times. The J gene is TRBJ2-7, the V gene TRBV5-1; maybe TRBD1 (6 bases). CDR1 and CDR2 (germline): SGHRS, YFSETQ. V was shortened by 2 bases and J by 0 bases, with 9 bases between the two germline ends. The CDR3 extends over 14 amino acids. For the CDR3, the DNA is TGCGCCAGCAGCTTAAGACAGGACTCCTACGAGCAGTACTTC. The encoded protein is CASSLRQDSYEQYF.

As DNA, the CDR3 is TGTGCCTTATGGACAGGAAACAATGAGCAGTTCTTC. This sequence encodes CALWTGNNEQFF. The chain carries TRBV30 and TRBJ2-1; TRBD1 agrees at 7 bases. The CDR3 consists of 12 residues. Germline CDR1 reads GTSNPN; CDR2 reads SVGIG (reference sequence). The V gene end was trimmed by 7 bases and the J gene end by 5 bases; junction bases not matched to a gene: 5. Using reference TRBV30 and TRBJ2-1 for the parts outside the CDR3, the full variable domain is SQTIHQWPATLVQPVGSPLSLECTVEGTSNPNLYWYRQAAGRGLQLLFYSVGIGQISSEVPQNLSASRPQDRQFILSSKKLLLSDSGFYLCALWTGNNEQFFGPGTRLTVL.

The table lists this clone with a count of one. The DNA of the CDR3 is TGCGCCAGCAGCCTGACACAGGGCCCAACTAATGAAAAACTGTTTTTT. Its protein is CASSLTQGPTNEKLFF. The rearrangement links TRBV5-1 to TRBJ1-4; tentative D call: TRBD1 (6 bases). Germline V CDR1 and CDR2: SGHRS, YFSETQ. The CDR3 is 16 residues long. Trimming shortened V by 4 bases and J by 0 bases, and 13 bases separated the two germline ends.

This clone was observed a few times. This chain links TRBV9 with TRBJ1-3; D gene uncertain. Deletions cut 0 bases from V and 0 bases from J, with 7 bases between. Germline V lookup: CDR1 SGDLS, CDR2 YYNGEE. The CDR3 runs to 15 residues. The CDR3 nucleotides are TGTGCCAGCAGCGTAGGAGGTAGCTCTGGAAACACCATATATTTT. Its translation: CASSVGGSSGNTIYF.

This chain links TRBV5-1 with TRBJ1-1; 7 nucleotides align to TRBD1. V was pared by 0 bases and J by 5 bases, with 4 bases of the junction left unmatched. The germline CDR1 and CDR2 sequences are SGHRS and YFSETQ. This CDR3 region has 14 residues. CDR3 nucleotide sequence: TGCGCCAGCAGCTTGGAACAGGGGACGACTGAAGCTTTCTTT. Residues: CASSLEQGTTEAFF.

This clone was counted between two and nine times. The chain is built from TRBV29-1 and TRBJ2-2; 7 bases align to TRBD2. Germline V gives CDR1 SQVTM, CDR2 ANQGSEA. V shed 4 bases, J shed 6 bases, and the junction held 8 bases outside the gene matches. This CDR3 contains 14 residues. The CDR3 sequence: CSVVRLASSGELFF. As DNA, the CDR3 is TGCAGCGTTGTGCGACTAGCTTCTTCCGGGGAGCTGTTTTTT.

The genes are TRBV9 and TRBJ2-1, with 13 positions matching TRBD2. Germline V gives CDR1 SGDLS, CDR2 YYNGEE. The V segment lost 3 bases and the J segment 0 bases; nucleotides outside the gene matches: 6. The CDR3 runs to 18 residues. The CDR3 reads CASSGTSGRDPSYNEQFF. Here the CDR3 DNA reads TGTGCCAGCAGCGGAACTAGCGGGAGGGACCCCTCCTACAATGAGCAGTTCTTC.

Here the CDR3 reads CASSYSQGGREAFF. The CDR3 DNA is TGTGCCAGCAGTTACTCCCAGGGCGGGAGGGAAGCTTTCTTT. The genes are TRBV6-5 and TRBJ1-1; maybe TRBD1 (5 bases). Trimming left V 0 bases short and J 8 bases short, with 13 bases between. Germline V gives CDR1 MNHEY, CDR2 SVGAGI. CDR3 length: 14 residues.

In this sample, this clone turned up many times. The CDR3 is CASSYHYSYEQYF. CDR3 sequence (DNA): TGTGCCAGCAGTTACCACTATTCCTACGAGCAGTACTTC. The J gene is TRBJ2-7, the V gene TRBV6-6; unclear D gene. There are 13 residues in the CDR3. The germline V and J ends were trimmed by 2 bases and 1 base, with 6 bases remaining between them. CDR1 is MNHNY, CDR2 SVGAGI, per germline (reference sequence).

The chain carries TRBV5-4 and TRBJ2-7; D unclear. The germline V gene encodes CDR1 SGHNT and CDR2 YYREEE (reference sequence). This CDR3 contains 13 residues. V was trimmed by 4 bases and J by 0 bases, leaving 8 bases between them. In DNA, the CDR3 is TGTGCCAGCAGCGCCGTGCCCTCCTACGAGCAGTACTTC. Protein: CASSAVPSYEQYF.

The genes are TRBV29-1 and TRBJ1-2, with 8 bases fitting TRBD1. The germline gives CDR1 SQVTM, CDR2 ANQGSEA. This CDR3 comprises 18 residues. The CDR3: CTAIWGPIPDRGAGGYTF. CDR3 bases: TGCACCGCGATATGGGGCCCCATCCCCGACAGGGGTGCGGGGGGCTACACCTTC.

The chain is built from TRBV19 and TRBJ1-2, with a weak D call TRBD1 (5 bases). The CDR3 sequence is 14 residues long. V lost 6 bases, J lost 7 bases, and 18 bases lay in between. CDR1 LNHDA and CDR2 SQIVND come from the germline V gene (reference sequence). CDR3: CASSPGNRFGGYTF. The DNA of the CDR3 is TGTGCCAGTAGCCCGGGGAACAGGTTCGGTGGCTACACCTTC.

V and J are TRBV29-1 and TRBJ2-1, with no clear D. V was pared by 4 bases and J by 13 bases, with 5 bases between. The CDR3 contains 8 residues. Germline CDR1 SQVTM, CDR2 ANQGSEA. CDR3 loop: CSVGVQFF. The DNA of the CDR3 is TGCAGCGTTGGGGTACAGTTCTTC.

This clone has at least ten counts. The CDR3 sequence is CASSRDIADSGYIQYF. The DNA for the CDR3 is TGCGCCAGCAGCCGAGATATAGCGGATTCAGGGTACATTCAGTACTTC. The J gene is TRBJ2-4, the V gene TRBV4-1, with D perhaps matching TRBD2 (6 bases). The CDR3 spans 16 residues. Germline V gene sequence: CDR1 MGHRA, CDR2 YSYEKL. With 4 bases removed from V and 8 bases from J, the gap between germline ends came to 21 bases.

J is TRBJ2-2 and V is TRBV30; 9 positions match TRBD2. Per the germline V gene, CDR1 is GTSNPN and CDR2 is SVGIG (reference sequence). The CDR3 consists of 16 residues. Trimming at V came to 0 bases and at J to 1 base, leaving 3 bases not matched to a gene. The CDR3 DNA is TGTGCCTGGAGTGTATCTAGCGGGGTGAACACCGGGGAGCTGTTTTTT. Translation gives CAWSVSSGVNTGELFF. The variable domain in full, with the rest retrieved from reference TRBV30 and TRBJ2-2, is SQTIHQWPATLVQPVGSPLSLECTVEGTSNPNLYWYRQAAGRGLQLLFYSVGIGQISSEVPQNLSASRPQDRQFILSSKKLLLSDSGFYLCAWSVSSGVNTGELFFGEGSRLTVL.

This clone has more than one count but fewer than ten. The gene calls are TRBV18 and TRBJ2-5, with a tentative D call TRBD1 (6 bases). The CDR3 runs to 15 residues. Trimming stripped 2 bases from V and 0 bases from J, with 10 bases between. Germline CDR1 reads KGHSH; CDR2 reads LQKENI. The CDR3 DNA is TGTGCCAGCTCACCATTACAGGGATACCAAGAGACCCAGTACTTC. Protein: CASSPLQGYQETQYF.

The gene calls are TRBV9 and TRBJ2-5; D perhaps matches TRBD1 (6 bases). This CDR3 is 16 amino acids long. With 0 bases removed from V and 4 bases from J, the gap between germline ends came to 16 bases. Germline V gives CDR1 SGDLS, CDR2 YYNGEE. CDR3 region: CASSVGGRGWRETQYF. The CDR3, as DNA: TGTGCCAGCAGCGTAGGCGGCAGGGGTTGGAGAGAGACCCAGTACTTC.